A selection of T cell receptor beta chains follows, all from one sample in a study of blood T cell repertoires in COVID-19. Profiled with immunoSEQ multiplex PCR; TCRdb holds only in-frame clones, not every one. The sample lists about 220,000 clones, roughly 88% occurring once. The sequenced sample consisted of PBMCs or T cells enriched from blood (not recorded which). Source of these receptors: a woman aged 45-65 years with acute COVID-19. Both conserved end residues are part of each CDR3. A D gene is named only where the DNA matches it firmly. Clone sizes are given selectively: once, few, many, or a class where the clone is expanded.

d_call j_call v_call clone_size cdr3_nt cdr3_aa
TRBD1 TRBJ1-5 TRBV4-1 - TGCGCCAGCAGCCGACTACAGGGGGCAAGCAATCAGCCCCAGCATTTT CASSRLQGASNQPQHF
- TRBJ1-2 TRBV30 - TGTGCCTGGAGTGTCGTATACTATGGCTACACCTTC CAWSVVYYGYTF
- TRBJ2-7 TRBV29-1 - TGCAGCGTTGAAGTTAGGCAGACAACCCCCATACCGGAGCAGTACTTC CSVEVRQTTPIPEQYF
TRBD2 TRBJ2-5 TRBV30 once TGTGCCTGGAGTGGGACTAGCGGAGAGACCCAGTACTTC CAWSGTSGETQYF
TRBD2 TRBJ2-3 TRBV9 - TGTGCCAGCAGCGTTTCTAGCGGGAGGACCCTCTACACAGATACGCAGTATTTT CASSVSSGRTLYTDTQYF
- TRBJ1-2 TRBV20-1 few TGCAGTGCTAGAGATAATGGCCCCACCTTC CSARDNGPTF
TRBD1 TRBJ1-2 TRBV6-5 - TGTGCCAGCACCGACGGACAGGGGAGCTATGGCTACACCTTC CASTDGQGSYGYTF
- TRBJ2-1 TRBV9 - TGTGCCAGCAGCGTAGCGGGAGTGCGCTATGAGCAGTTCTTC CASSVAGVRYEQFF
TRBD1 TRBJ1-4 TRBV13 - TGTGCCAGCAGCTTAAGGACAGGGGGATCAACTAATGAAAAACTGTTTTTT CASSLRTGGSTNEKLFF
- TRBJ2-1 TRBV1 - TGCACAAGGCCCGCGGTTACCTTAAACAATGAGCAGTTCTTC CTRPAVTLNNEQFF
TRBD2 TRBJ2-7 TRBV7-8 - TGTGCCAGCAGCTTACCGGGACTAGGAGGTAACGAGCAGTACTTC CASSLPGLGGNEQYF
TRBD1 TRBJ2-5 TRBV3-1/TRBV3-2 - TGTGCCAGCAGCCAAGCTGACAGGGTAGAGACCCAGTACTTC CASSQADRVETQYF
- TRBJ2-7 TRBV6-5 - TGTGCCAGCAGTGACTCAGGGGTAGGTTACGAGCAGTACTTC CASSDSGVGYEQYF
TRBD2 TRBJ2-1 TRBV4-1 - TGCGCCAGCAGCCAAGATAGGGGACTAGCGGTGGATGAGCAGTTCTTC CASSQDRGLAVDEQFF
TRBD1 TRBJ1-5 TRBV10-2 - TGCGCCAGCAGAAACGGACAGGTCGTCAATCAGCCCCAGCATTTT CASRNGQVVNQPQHF
- TRBJ2-7 TRBV6-5 - TGTGCCAGCAGTTACTCGATTGGAGGGATTGGGGGCGAGCAGTACTTC CASSYSIGGIGGEQYF
- TRBJ1-6 TRBV13 - TGTGCCAGCAGCTTAGTCCGGGGCTCCTATAATTCACCCCTCCACTTT CASSLVRGSYNSPLHF
- TRBJ2-2 TRBV4-2 - TGTGCCAGCAGTGGACAGCTGAACACCGGGGAGCTGTTTTTT CASSGQLNTGELFF
- TRBJ2-7 TRBV6-2/TRBV6-3 - TGTGCCAGCAGCCCCACTAGCTCCTACGAGCAGTACTTC CASSPTSSYEQYF
TRBD1 TRBJ2-7 TRBV4-2 once TGTGCCAGCAGCCAAGCGGGACAGGGACCCGGCGGGGGTTCCTACGAGCAGTACTTC CASSQAGQGPGGGSYEQYF
- TRBJ2-5 TRBV28 - TGTGCCAGCACGACTAGGGGGAGGGCCTCGGTGTGGGAGACCCAGTACTTC CASTTRGRASVWETQYF
- TRBJ1-2 TRBV28 - TGTGCCAGCAGTGTAGACAGACCCTATGGCTACACCTTC CASSVDRPYGYTF
- TRBJ2-5 TRBV20-1 few TGCAGTGCTAGTTCTCTCCGTCTAGCGTACCAAGAGACCCAGTACTTC CSASSLRLAYQETQYF
TRBD2 TRBJ2-7 TRBV7-9 once TGTGCCAGCAGCCCCCTCGGGACTAGCGGTACCTACGAGCAGTACTTC CASSPLGTSGTYEQYF
- TRBJ1-5 TRBV18 - TGTGCCAGCTCACTTCGGGGGGCAGAAAGCAATCAGCCCCAGCATTTT CASSLRGAESNQPQHF
TRBD1 TRBJ1-1 TRBV19 once TGTGCCAGTAGTATATCGGCAGGGGGAAGAAATACTGAAGCTTTCTTT CASSISAGGRNTEAFF
TRBD2 TRBJ2-1 TRBV11-2 - TGTGCCAGCAGCCAAACTAGCGGCATTTACAATGAGCAGTTCTTC CASSQTSGIYNEQFF
TRBD2 TRBJ2-1 TRBV7-2 - TGTGCCAGCAGCTTAATAGGGAGGGCGGGGAATGAGCAGTTCTTC CASSLIGRAGNEQFF
TRBD1 TRBJ2-7 TRBV7-8 - TGTGCCAGCAGTCACAGGGCCCCCCGAGACAGGGTTATCTCCTACGAGCAGTACTTC CASSHRAPRDRVISYEQYF
TRBD1 TRBJ1-2 TRBV15 - TGTGCCACCAGCAGAAAAGTTAGCGGGACAGGGAACTATGGCTACACCTTC CATSRKVSGTGNYGYTF
- TRBJ2-3 TRBV6-6 few TGTGCCAGCAGTTATCTCGGGAGTGGGACAGATACGCAGTATTTT CASSYLGSGTDTQYF
- TRBJ1-2 TRBV21-1 - TGTGCCAGCAGCAAGCCATTTGGCGGCCCGGGACAGGGGACGTATCAGTATGGCTACACCTTC CASSKPFGGPGQGTYQYGYTF
- TRBJ1-4 TRBV28 - TGTGCCAGCAGTTCCCCACGGGGGGCTTATCGGGAAAAACTGTTTTTT CASSSPRGAYREKLFF
- TRBJ1-1 TRBV28 few TGTGCCAGCAGTTTATCAGGCGGGAGAATGAACACTGAAGCTTTCTTT CASSLSGGRMNTEAFF
- TRBJ1-2 TRBV12-3/TRBV12-4 - TGTGCCAGCAGTTTGGGGGGGAGCTATGGCTACACCTTC CASSLGGSYGYTF
- TRBJ1-2 TRBV14 - TGTGCCAGCAGCCAAGCGGGGAGGGGCTACACCTTC CASSQAGRGYTF
TRBD1 TRBJ1-2 TRBV29-1 - TGCAGCGTGGGACAGGGGAACTATGGCTACACCTTC CSVGQGNYGYTF
TRBD2 TRBJ2-1 TRBV28 - TGTGCCAGCAGACCTAGCGGGGGATACAATGAGCAGTTCTTC CASRPSGGYNEQFF
- TRBJ2-1 TRBV18 - TGTGCCAGCTCTGCGGGCAGGGGGGAGAGTGAGCAGTTCTTC CASSAGRGESEQFF
- TRBJ1-4 TRBV9 - TGTGCCAGCAGCGTTCGAGGAACTAATGAAAAACTGTTTTTT CASSVRGTNEKLFF
- TRBJ2-1 TRBV3-1/TRBV3-2 few TGTGCCAGCACGGCTAGCACCTACAATGAGCAGTTCTTC CASTASTYNEQFF
- TRBJ1-1 TRBV27 - TGTGCCAGCAGTTTATCAGGGAGCACTGAAGCTTTCTTT CASSLSGSTEAFF
TRBD2 TRBJ2-3 TRBV27 - TGTGCCAGCAGTTTATCGTACGGACTAGCGGAGATCACAGATACGCAGTATTTT CASSLSYGLAEITDTQYF
- TRBJ1-1 TRBV5-6 - TGTGCCAGCAGCTTGCCCACAACAGGTTCATTCGATACTGAAGCTTTCTTT CASSLPTTGSFDTEAFF
TRBD2 TRBJ2-7 TRBV19 - TGTGCCAGTAGTATACTAGCGGGGGCTAGCTCCTACGAGCAGTACTTC CASSILAGASSYEQYF
- TRBJ1-1 TRBV11-1 - TGTGCCAGCAGCTTCCGGACATTGAACACTGAAGCTTTCTTT CASSFRTLNTEAFF
- TRBJ2-2 TRBV14 once TGTGCCAGCAGCCATGCCCCGACAGGATTCACCGGGGAGCTGTTTTTT CASSHAPTGFTGELFF
TRBD1 TRBJ1-2 TRBV28 - TGTGCCAGCAGGACACCCCCAGGGGGAGGCTACACCTTC CASRTPPGGGYTF
- TRBJ2-7 TRBV28 - TGTGCCAGCAGTTTAGGGTCAGGGGAAGAGCAGTACTTC CASSLGSGEEQYF
- TRBJ2-5 TRBV28 - TGTGCCAGCAGTTCGCAAGAGACCCAGTACTTC CASSSQETQYF
TRBD2 TRBJ2-2 TRBV7-9 - TGTGCCAGCAGCTTAGGCGCTAGCGGGAGTAGTACCGGGGAGCTGTTTTTT CASSLGASGSSTGELFF
TRBD2 TRBJ2-7 TRBV29-1 - TGCAGCGTCTCGGGACTAGCCTACGAGCAGTACTTC CSVSGLAYEQYF
- TRBJ1-2 TRBV20-1 - TGCAGTGCTAGTCCCAGCGATGGCTACACCTTC CSASPSDGYTF